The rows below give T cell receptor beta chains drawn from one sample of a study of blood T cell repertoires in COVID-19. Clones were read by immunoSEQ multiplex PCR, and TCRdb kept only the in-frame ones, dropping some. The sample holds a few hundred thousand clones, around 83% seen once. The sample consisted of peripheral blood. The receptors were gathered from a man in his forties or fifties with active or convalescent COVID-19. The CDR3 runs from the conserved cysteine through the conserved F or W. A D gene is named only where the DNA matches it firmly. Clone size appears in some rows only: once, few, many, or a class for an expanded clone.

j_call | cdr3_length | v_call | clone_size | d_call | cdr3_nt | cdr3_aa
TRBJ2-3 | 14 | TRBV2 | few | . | TGTGCCAGCAACCTCGGGATTAGCACAGATACGCAGTATTTT | CASNLGISTDTQYF
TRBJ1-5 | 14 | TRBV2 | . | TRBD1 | TGTGCCAGCAGTGGACAGGGACGGGATCAGCCCCAGCATTTT | CASSGQGRDQPQHF
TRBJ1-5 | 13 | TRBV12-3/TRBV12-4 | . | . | TGTGCCAGCAGTCCGGGGGGAGTGGACACAAAGCATTTT | CASSPGGVDTKHF
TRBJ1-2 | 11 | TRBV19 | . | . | TGTGCCAGTAAAAGGGGTTGGGGCTACACCTTC | CASKRGWGYTF
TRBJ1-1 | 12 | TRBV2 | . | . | TGTGCCAGCAGTAGGGGCTACACTGAAGCTTTCTTT | CASSRGYTEAFF
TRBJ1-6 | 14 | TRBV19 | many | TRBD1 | TGTGCCAGTAGTGGACAGGGGGTCGGTTCACCCCTCCACTTT | CASSGQGVGSPLHF
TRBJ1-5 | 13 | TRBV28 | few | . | TGTGCCAGCAGCCCCGGACTTAGTCAGCCCCAGCATTTT | CASSPGLSQPQHF
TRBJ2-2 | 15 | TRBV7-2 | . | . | TGTGCCAGCAGCTTATACGAAAGGAGGAGCGGGGAGCTGTTTTTT | CASSLYERRSGELFF
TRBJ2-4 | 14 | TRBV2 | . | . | TGTGCCAGCAAATTAGGGACTTCCAAAAACATTCAGTACTTC | CASKLGTSKNIQYF
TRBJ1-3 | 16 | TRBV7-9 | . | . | TGTGCCAGCAGCTTATGGCTGGAGACCTCTGGAAACACCATATATTTT | CASSLWLETSGNTIYF
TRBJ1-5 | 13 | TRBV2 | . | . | TGTGCCAGCAGTGAACGGTCCCATCAGCCCCAGCATTTT | CASSERSHQPQHF
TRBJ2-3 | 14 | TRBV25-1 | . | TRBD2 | TGTGCCAGCAGTGAATCGGGGGGTACAGATACGCAGTATTTT | CASSESGGTDTQYF
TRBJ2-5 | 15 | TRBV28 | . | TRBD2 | TGTGCCAGCAGGCCCTGGACTAGGCTAGGAGAGACCCAGTACTTC | CASRPWTRLGETQYF
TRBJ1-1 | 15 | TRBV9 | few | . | TGTGCCAGCAGCGCATACAGGGAATTGAACACTGAAGCTTTCTTT | CASSAYRELNTEAFF
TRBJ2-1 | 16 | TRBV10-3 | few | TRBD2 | TGTGCCATCAGTGAGTCGGGGACTAGCGGGAGGAATGAGCAGTTCTTC | CAISESGTSGRNEQFF
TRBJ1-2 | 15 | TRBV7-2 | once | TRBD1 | TGTGCCAGCAGCTTAAGGACAGGGGGAAACTATGGCTACACCTTC | CASSLRTGGNYGYTF
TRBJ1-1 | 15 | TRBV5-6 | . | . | TGTGCCAGCAGCTTTGGATGGGGGGGCTGGACTGAAGCTTTCTTT | CASSFGWGGWTEAFF
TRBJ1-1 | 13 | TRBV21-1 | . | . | TGTGCCAGCAGCACTCTGACAGGGACTGAAGCTTTCTTT | CASSTLTGTEAFF
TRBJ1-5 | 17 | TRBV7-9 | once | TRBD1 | TGTGCCAGCAGCTTAGTGGGTGCACAGGGGAGTGATCAGCCCCAGCATTTT | CASSLVGAQGSDQPQHF
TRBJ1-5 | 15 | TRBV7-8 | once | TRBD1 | TGTGCCAGCAGCTTAGTGGCAGGGGGCCGGCAGCCCCAGCATTTT | CASSLVAGGRQPQHF
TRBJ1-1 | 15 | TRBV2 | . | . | TGTGCCAGCAGTGACAGGGCGATAACAGCGACTGAAGCTTTCTTT | CASSDRAITATEAFF
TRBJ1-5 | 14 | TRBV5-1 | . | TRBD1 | TGCGCCAGCAGCCAGACAGGGTTCGGCCAGCCCCAGCATTTT | CASSQTGFGQPQHF
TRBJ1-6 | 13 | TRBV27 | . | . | TGTGCCAGCAGTTTTCACTATAATTCACCCCTCCACTTT | CASSFHYNSPLHF
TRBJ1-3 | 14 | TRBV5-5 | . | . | TGTGCCAGCAGCTTGGGTCGCTCTGGAAACACCATATATTTT | CASSLGRSGNTIYF
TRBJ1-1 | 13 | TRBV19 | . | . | TGTGCCAGTAGCCGGAGGGAGGGCGCTGAAGCTTTCTTT | CASSRREGAEAFF
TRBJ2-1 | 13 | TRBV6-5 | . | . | TGTGCCAGCAGGAGGGCCGAGAACAATGAGCAGTTCTTC | CASRRAENNEQFF
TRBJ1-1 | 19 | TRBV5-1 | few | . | TGCGCCAGCAGCTCCCTACCTGGCCAGGATACCTTTGGGAACACTGAAGCTTTCTTT | CASSSLPGQDTFGNTEAFF
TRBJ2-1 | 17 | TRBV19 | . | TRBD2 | TGTGCCAGTAGTTCACGACTAGCGGGGGATACCTACAATGAGCAGTTCTTC | CASSSRLAGDTYNEQFF
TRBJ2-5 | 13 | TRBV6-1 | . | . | TGTGCCAGCAGTGAATTAGGGGGAGAGACCCAGTACTTC | CASSELGGETQYF
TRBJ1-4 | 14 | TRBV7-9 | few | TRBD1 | TGTGCCAGCAGCCCTGGGGCAGGGGGCGAAAAACTGTTTTTT | CASSPGAGGEKLFF
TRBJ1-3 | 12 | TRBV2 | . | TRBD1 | TGTGCCGGACGGGACAGAGGAAACACCATATATTTT | CAGRDRGNTIYF
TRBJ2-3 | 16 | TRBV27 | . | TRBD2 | TGTGCCAGCAGTTACTTAGCGGGAGGGCCTCCAGATACGCAGTATTTT | CASSYLAGGPPDTQYF
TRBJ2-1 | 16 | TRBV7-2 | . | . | TGTGCCAGCAGCTTAGGGGCGGGATCTTCGCCTAATGAGCAGTTCTTC | CASSLGAGSSPNEQFF
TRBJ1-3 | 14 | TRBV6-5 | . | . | TGTGCCAGCAGTTTCACAGTATGGGAGAACACCATATATTTT | CASSFTVWENTIYF
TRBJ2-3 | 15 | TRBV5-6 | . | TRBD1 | TGTGCCAGCAGCTCGGACAGGGTTAGGACAGATACGCAGTATTTT | CASSSDRVRTDTQYF
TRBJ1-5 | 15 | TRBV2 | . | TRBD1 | TGTGCCAGCAACAACAGGGGGATGAACAATCAGCCCCAGCATTTT | CASNNRGMNNQPQHF
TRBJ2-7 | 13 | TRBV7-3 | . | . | TGTGCCAGCAGCCCTACTGGTGCTTACGAGCAGTACTTC | CASSPTGAYEQYF